This entry lists 9 T cell receptor beta chains sequenced from one sample in a study of shared clonotypes between healthy human individuals. Here immunoSEQ multiplex PCR was the method, and the copy in TCRdb shows in-frame clones only, minus some. Found here are about 2.1 million clones, 93% of them singletons; the top ten hold 1.7%. It was CD45RO-negative cells, positively selected for CCR7, that made up naive CD8 cells, with terminally differentiated effector memory CD45RA+ cells excluded. Sequencing input: naive CD8+ T cells from PBMCs. The receptors were gathered from a man aged 18 to 29 in good health. Some clones in this sample may be carry-over from other donors' samples.

With respect to this clone: The missing conserved phenylalanine or tryptophan at the end of this CDR3 makes a read error likely. Because the CDR3's place on the DNA is in doubt, the DNA is left out and the CDR3 is given as listed by TCRdb. The rearrangement joins TRBV25-1 to TRBJ1-1. Inclusive of both ends, the CDR3 amounts to 9 amino acids. CDR1 MGHDK and CDR2 SYGVNS come from the germline V gene. CDR3 sequence reads: CASSRLSEK.

This chain links TRBV9 with TRBJ1-1; D is unclear. Trimming took off 3 bases at V and 4 bases at J, with 13 bases between the two ends. This CDR3 contains 14 residues. CDR1 and CDR2 (germline): SGDLS, YYNGEE. CDR3 region: CASSEEGWSTEAFF. The CDR3 nucleotides read TGTGCCAGCAGCGAAGAAGGGTGGAGCACTGAAGCTTTCTTT.

The chain couples TRBV16 to TRBJ2-7; 7 bases match TRBD2. CDR1 is KGHSY and CDR2 is FQNENV in the germline V gene. V was clipped by 4 bases and J by 3 bases; unmatched bases: 3. The CDR3 loop spans 13 amino acids. The CDR3 DNA is TGTGCCAGCAGCCCAAGCGGGGTCTACGAGCAGTACTTC. Its translation: CASSPSGVYEQYF.

The rearrangement uses TRBV28 and TRBJ2-3; 7 positions agree with TRBD1. The germline gives CDR1 MDHEN, CDR2 SYDVKM. This CDR3 spans 13 amino acids. The V and J ends lost 6 bases and 6 bases, in that order; junction bases with no gene match: 6. The CDR3 DNA reads TGTGCCAGCAGGCCGAGGGGGCATGATACGCAGTATTTT. This codes for CASRPRGHDTQYF.

V is TRBV28 and J is TRBJ2-1; perhaps TRBD1 as D (6 bases). Germline CDR1 MDHEN, CDR2 SYDVKM. The CDR3 is 13 amino acids. Trimming removed 1 base at V and 10 bases at J, with 11 bases between. DNA of the CDR3: TGTGCCAGCAGTTTATTCCCGACAGGAGAGCAGTTCTTC. Translating it yields CASSLFPTGEQFF.

This chain joins TRBV19 and TRBJ2-7; the match to TRBD2 covers 10 bases. CDR3 length: 16 amino acids. V was clipped by 4 bases and J by 0 bases; unmatched bases: 6. The germline V gene encodes CDR1 LNHDA and CDR2 SQIVND (reference sequence). CDR3 amino acids: CASSNRTSGSSYEQYF. In DNA form, the CDR3 reads TGTGCCAGTAGTAACCGGACTAGCGGTAGCTCCTACGAGCAGTACTTC.

The chain carries TRBV13 and TRBJ2-5; 9 bases align to TRBD1. In germline, CDR1 is PRHDT, CDR2 FYEKMQ (reference sequence). Unmatched junction bases numbered 10, after V lost 6 bases and J lost 2 bases. This CDR3 contains 16 residues. Written as DNA, the CDR3 is TGTGCCAGCAGTGTGGGGGGTGGACAGGGGCAAGAGACCCAGTACTTC. Translating it yields CASSVGGGQGQETQYF.

The chain joins TRBV27 to TRBJ1-1, with 7 bases aligning to TRBD1. After removal of 3 bases from V and 6 bases from J, the junction contained 10 bases not matched to a gene. The CDR3 sequence is 15 residues long. Germline V gene data show CDR1 as MNHEY and CDR2 as SMNVEV (reference sequence). The CDR3 here is CASSFVGGGSPEAFF. Written as DNA, the CDR3 is TGTGCCAGCAGTTTTGTCGGAGGGGGCTCACCTGAAGCTTTCTTT.

Turning to this clone: Within the sample, other DNA sequences also encode this same CDR3. The chain has TRBV27 and TRBJ2-1; D gene ambiguous. V lost 3 bases and J lost 10, with 7 bases in between. Germline-derived CDR1 and CDR2 are MNHEY and SMNVEV (reference sequence). CDR3 length equals 11 residues. As DNA, the CDR3 is TGTGCCAGCAGTTTTGGGGTGGAGCAGTTCTTC. It codes for CASSFGVEQFF.